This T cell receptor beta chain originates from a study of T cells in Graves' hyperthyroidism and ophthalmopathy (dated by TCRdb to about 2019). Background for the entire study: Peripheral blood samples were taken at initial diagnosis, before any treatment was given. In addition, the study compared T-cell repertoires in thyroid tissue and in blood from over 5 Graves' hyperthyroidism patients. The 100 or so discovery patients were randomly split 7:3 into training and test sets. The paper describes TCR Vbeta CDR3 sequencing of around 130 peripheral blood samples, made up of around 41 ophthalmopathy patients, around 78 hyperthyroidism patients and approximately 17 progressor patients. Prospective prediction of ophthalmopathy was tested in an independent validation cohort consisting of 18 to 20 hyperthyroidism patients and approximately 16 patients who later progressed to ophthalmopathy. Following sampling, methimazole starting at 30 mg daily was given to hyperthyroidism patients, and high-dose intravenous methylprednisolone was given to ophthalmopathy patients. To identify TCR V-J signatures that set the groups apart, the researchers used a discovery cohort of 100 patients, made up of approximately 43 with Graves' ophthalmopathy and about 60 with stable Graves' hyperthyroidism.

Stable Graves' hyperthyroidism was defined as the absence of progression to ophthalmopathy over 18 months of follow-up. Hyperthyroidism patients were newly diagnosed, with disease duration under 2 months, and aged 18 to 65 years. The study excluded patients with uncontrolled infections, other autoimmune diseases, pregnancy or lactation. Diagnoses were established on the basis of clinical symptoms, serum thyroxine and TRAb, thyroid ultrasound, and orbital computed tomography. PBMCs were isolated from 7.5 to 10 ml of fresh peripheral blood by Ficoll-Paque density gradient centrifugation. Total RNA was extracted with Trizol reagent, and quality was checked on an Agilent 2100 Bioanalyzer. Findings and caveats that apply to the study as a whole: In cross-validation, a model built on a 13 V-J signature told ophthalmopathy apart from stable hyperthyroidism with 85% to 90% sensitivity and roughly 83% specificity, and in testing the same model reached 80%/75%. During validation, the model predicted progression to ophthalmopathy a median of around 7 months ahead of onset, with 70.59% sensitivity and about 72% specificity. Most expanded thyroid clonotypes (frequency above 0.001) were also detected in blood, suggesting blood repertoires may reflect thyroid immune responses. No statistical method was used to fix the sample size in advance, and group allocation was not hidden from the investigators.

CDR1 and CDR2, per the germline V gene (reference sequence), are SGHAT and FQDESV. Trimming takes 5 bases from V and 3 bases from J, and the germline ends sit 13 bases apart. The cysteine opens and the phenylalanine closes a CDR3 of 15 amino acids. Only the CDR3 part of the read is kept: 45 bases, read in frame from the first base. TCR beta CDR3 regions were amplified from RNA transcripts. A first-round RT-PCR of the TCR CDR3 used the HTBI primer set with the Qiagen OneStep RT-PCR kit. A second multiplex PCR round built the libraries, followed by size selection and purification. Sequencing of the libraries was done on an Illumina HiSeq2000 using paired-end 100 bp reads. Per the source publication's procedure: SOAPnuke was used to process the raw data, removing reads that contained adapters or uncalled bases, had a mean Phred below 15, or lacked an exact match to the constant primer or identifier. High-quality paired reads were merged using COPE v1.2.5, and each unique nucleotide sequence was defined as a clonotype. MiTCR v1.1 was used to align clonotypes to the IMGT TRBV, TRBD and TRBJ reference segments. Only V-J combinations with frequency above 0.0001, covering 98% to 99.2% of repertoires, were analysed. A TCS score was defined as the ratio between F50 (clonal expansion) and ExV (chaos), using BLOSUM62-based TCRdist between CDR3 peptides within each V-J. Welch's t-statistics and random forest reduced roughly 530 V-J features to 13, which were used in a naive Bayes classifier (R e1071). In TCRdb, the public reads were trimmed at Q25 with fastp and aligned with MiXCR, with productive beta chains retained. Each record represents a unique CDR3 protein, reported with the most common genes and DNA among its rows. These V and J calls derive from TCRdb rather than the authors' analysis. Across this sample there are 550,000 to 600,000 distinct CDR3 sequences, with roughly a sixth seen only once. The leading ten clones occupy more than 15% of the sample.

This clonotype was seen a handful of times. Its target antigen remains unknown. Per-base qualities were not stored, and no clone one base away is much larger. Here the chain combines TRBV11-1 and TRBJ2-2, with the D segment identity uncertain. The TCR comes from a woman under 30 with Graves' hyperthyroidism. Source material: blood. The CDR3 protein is CASSLDGLHTGELFF. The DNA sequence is TGTGCCAGCAGCCTCGACGGGCTCCACACCGGGGAGCTGTTTTTT.